Described below is a single TCR beta chain sequence and its context. The antigen is undetermined. The CDR3 runs 13 residues. Germline CDR1 reads GTSNPN; CDR2 reads SVGIG (reference sequence). Deletions cut 4 bases from V and 5 bases from J, with 14 bases between. The record originates from a study of cytomegalovirus exposure and HLA in healthy donors. Whole-study results and caveats: A later analysis linked a missense variant in DCLRE1C to the trimming of TCR beta V and J genes.

The PCR made use of 60 Vbeta and 13 Jbeta primers. Clones were read by immunoSEQ multiplex PCR, and TCRdb kept only the in-frame ones, dropping some. The repertoire holds roughly 150,000 clones, with approximately 70% as singletons. Material for sequencing was PBMCs. The sequence was collected from a woman aged 55 to 70 in good health and CMV-seropositive. The chain links TRBV30 to TRBJ1-2, with a possible D match to TRBD1 (6 bases). This CDR3 is CAWMDSLFYGYTF. CDR3 DNA: TGTGCCTGGATGGACAGCCTGTTTTATGGCTACACCTTC.